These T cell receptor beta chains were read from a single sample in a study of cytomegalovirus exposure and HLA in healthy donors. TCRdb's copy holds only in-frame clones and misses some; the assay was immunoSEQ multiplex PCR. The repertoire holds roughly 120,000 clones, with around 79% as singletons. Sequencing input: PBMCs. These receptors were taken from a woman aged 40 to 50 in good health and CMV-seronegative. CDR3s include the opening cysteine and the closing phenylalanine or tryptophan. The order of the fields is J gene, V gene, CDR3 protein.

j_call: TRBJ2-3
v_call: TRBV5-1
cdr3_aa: CASSLGTGGWTDTQYF

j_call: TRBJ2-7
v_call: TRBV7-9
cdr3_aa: CASSLLIGGRKSYEQYF

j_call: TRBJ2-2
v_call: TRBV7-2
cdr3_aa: CASSLVNSGRGGELFF

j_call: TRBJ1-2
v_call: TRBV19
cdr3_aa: CASSQLGDRGNYGYTF

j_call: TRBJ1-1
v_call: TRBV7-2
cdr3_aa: CASSAFAAEAFF

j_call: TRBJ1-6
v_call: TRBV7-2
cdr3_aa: CASSYRTGGLQSSPLHF

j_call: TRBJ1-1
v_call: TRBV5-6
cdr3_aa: CASSSDPGSTEAFF

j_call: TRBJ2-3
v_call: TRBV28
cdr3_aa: CASSLTSGVPDTQYF

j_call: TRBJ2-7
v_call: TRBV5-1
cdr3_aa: CASSFGRGLAGDEQYF

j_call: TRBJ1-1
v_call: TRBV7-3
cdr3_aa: CASSLNGGGPNTEAFF

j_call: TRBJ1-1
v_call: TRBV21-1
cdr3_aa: CASSKARTGGESEAFF

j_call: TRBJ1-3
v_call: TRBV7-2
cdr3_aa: CASSSRGGAAGNTIYF

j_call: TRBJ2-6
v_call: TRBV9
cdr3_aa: CASSFTGTDFSGANVLTF